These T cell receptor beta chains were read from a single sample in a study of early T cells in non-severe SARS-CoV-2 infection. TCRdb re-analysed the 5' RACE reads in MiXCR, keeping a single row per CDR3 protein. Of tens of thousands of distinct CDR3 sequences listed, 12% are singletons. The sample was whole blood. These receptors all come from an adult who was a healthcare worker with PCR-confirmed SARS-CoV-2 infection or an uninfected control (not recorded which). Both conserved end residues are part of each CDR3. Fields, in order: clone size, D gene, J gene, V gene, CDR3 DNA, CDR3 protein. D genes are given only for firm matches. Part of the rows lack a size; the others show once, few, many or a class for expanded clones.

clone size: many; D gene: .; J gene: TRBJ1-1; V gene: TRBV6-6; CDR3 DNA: TGTGCCAGCAGCCCCGGGACAAGAAATAAGAACACTGAAGCTTTCTTT; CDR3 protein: CASSPGTRNKNTEAFF
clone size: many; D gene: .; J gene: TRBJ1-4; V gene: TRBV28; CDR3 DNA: TGTGCCAGCAGTTTAATTTTTGTTGGGCTGTTTTTT; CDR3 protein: CASSLIFVGLFF
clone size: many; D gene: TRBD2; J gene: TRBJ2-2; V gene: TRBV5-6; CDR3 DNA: TGTGCCAGCAGCTTTCTGACTAGCGGGAGAACCGGGGAGCTGTTTTTT; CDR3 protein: CASSFLTSGRTGELFF
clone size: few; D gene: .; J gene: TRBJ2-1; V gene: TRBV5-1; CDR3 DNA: TGCGCCAGCAGCAGCGCAGGCGATGAGCAGTTCTTC; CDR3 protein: CASSSAGDEQFF
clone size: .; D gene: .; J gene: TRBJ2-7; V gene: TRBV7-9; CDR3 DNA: TGTGCCAGCAGCCCTCGCGAGGTTTCCTACGAGCAGTACTTC; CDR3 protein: CASSPREVSYEQYF
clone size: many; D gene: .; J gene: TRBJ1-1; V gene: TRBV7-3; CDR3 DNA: TGTGCCAGCAGCCCCCCGCAGGGGCGCGTATTGGGAACTGAAGCTTTCTTT; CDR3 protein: CASSPPQGRVLGTEAFF
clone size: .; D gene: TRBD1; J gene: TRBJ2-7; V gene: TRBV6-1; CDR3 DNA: TGTGCCAGCACCTCGGACAGGGGGCCTTACGAGCAGTACTTC; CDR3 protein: CASTSDRGPYEQYF
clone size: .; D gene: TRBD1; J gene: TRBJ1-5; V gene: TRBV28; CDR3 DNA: TGTGCCAGCAGCCCCGGGACAGGGGTTAAGAAGCCCCAGCATTTT; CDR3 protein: CASSPGTGVKKPQHF
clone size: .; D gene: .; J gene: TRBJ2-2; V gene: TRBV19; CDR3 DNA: TGTGCCAGTAGTATAGGGACCATCAATGGGGAGCTGTTTTTT; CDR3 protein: CASSIGTINGELFF
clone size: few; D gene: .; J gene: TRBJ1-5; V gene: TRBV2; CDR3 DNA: TGTGCCAGCAGTGAACAGAATCAGCCCCAGCATTTT; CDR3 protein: CASSEQNQPQHF
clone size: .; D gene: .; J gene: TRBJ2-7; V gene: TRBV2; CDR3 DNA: TGTGCCAGCGTCCTGAGCTCCTACGAGCAGTACTTC; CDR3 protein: CASVLSSYEQYF
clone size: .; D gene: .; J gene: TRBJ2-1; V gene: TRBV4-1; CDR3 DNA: TGCGCCAGCAGCCAAGTACACCCGAGCTCCTACAATGAGCAGTTCTTC; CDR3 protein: CASSQVHPSSYNEQFF
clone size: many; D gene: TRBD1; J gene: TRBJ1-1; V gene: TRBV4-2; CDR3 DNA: TGTGCCAGCAGCCCAGGGGGGAATGGGAACACTGAAGCTTTCTTT; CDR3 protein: CASSPGGNGNTEAFF
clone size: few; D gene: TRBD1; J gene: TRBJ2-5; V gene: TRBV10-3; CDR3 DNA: TGTGCCATCAGGGATGACAGGGGCCAAGAGACCCAGTACTTC; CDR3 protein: CAIRDDRGQETQYF
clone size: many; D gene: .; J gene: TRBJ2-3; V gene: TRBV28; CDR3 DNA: TGTGCCAGCCATCCGGGGGGCACAGATACGCAGTATTTT; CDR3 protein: CASHPGGTDTQYF
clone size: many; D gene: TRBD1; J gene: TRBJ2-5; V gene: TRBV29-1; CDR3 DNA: TGCAGCGTTGCGACAGGGGGCGGGGAGACCCAGTACTTC; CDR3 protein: CSVATGGGETQYF
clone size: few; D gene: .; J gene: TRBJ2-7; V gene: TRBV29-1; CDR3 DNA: TGCAGCGTTGAGTATGGGGGCTACGAGCAGTACTTC; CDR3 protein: CSVEYGGYEQYF
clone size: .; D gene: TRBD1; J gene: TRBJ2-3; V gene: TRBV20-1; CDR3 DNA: TGCAGTGCTCTCCCAACAGGGGAAAGCACAGATACGCAGTATTTT; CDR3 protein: CSALPTGESTDTQYF
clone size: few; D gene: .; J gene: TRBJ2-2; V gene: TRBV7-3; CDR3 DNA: TGTGCCAGCAGCTTAACAGCAGCACAGTCTAACACCGGGGAGCTGTTTTTT; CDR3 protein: CASSLTAAQSNTGELFF